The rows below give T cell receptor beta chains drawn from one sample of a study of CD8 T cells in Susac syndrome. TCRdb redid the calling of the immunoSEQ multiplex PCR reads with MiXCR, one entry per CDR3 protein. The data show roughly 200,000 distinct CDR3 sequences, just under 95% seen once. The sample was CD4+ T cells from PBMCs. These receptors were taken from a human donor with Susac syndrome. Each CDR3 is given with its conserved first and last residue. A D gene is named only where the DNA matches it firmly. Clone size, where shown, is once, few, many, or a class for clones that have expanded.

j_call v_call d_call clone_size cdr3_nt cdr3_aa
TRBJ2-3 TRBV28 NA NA TGTGCCAGCAGACTGTCCCCACAGGGAGATACGCAGTATTTT CASRLSPQGDTQYF
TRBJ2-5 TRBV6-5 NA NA TGTGCCAGCAGGACCCGGGCGTTGGGCCAAGAGACCCAGTACTTC CASRTRALGQETQYF
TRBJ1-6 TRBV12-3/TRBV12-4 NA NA TGTGCCAGCACCTCGGGCAGCTCCTATAATTCACCCCTCCACTTT CASTSGSSYNSPLHF
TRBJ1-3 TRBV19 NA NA TGTGCCACCAAGGCATGGGTCGGAAACACCATATATTTT CATKAWVGNTIYF
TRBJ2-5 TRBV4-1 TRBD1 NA TGCGCCAGCAGCCAAGATCTAGGGACAGTAGAGACCCAGTACTTC CASSQDLGTVETQYF
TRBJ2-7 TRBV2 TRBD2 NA TGTGCCAGCAGTGCGGGACTAGCGGAGTACTACGAGCAGTACTTC CASSAGLAEYYEQYF
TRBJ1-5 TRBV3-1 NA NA TGTGCCAGCAGCCAAGGTGGGCTCAGGCAGCCCCAGCATTTT CASSQGGLRQPQHF
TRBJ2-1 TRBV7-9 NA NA TGTGCCAGCCGATACGTGGGGCGGGATCTTGAGCAGTTCTTC CASRYVGRDLEQFF
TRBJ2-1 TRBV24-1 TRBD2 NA TGTGCCACCAGTGATTCCGGGAGGGGGGAGCACAATGAGCAGTTCTTC CATSDSGRGEHNEQFF
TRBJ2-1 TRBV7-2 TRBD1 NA TGTGCCAGCAGCGACCGGGACAGGGGGTCCTACAATGAGCAGTTCTTC CASSDRDRGSYNEQFF
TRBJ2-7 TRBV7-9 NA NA TGTGCCAGCAGCTCGTCCGGTGGGACAAGCAAGCAGTACTTC CASSSSGGTSKQYF
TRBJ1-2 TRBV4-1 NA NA TGCGCCAGCAGCCAAGATGGGAGATTCCTCTATGGCTACACCTTC CASSQDGRFLYGYTF
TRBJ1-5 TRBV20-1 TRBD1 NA TGCAGTGCTAACCCCGGGACAGCAAATCAGCCCCAGCATTTT CSANPGTANQPQHF
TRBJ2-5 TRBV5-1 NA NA TGCGCCAGCAGCTTGGCCTCTAGCGAACAAGAGACCCAGTACTTC CASSLASSEQETQYF
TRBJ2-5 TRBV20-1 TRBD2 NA TGCAGTGCATATACGTGGACTAGCGGGAGGGCCGAGACCCAGTACTTC CSAYTWTSGRAETQYF
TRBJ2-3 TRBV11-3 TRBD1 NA TGTGCCAGCAGCCGAAGGACAGGGAGCACAGATACGCAGTATTTT CASSRRTGSTDTQYF
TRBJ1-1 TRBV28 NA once TGTGCCAGCAGTTTCCGACAGGAAGCTTTCTTT CASSFRQEAFF
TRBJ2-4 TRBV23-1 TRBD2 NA TGCGCCAGCAGTCGAAAGGAACTAGCGGGAGTCAAAGGCAAAAACATTCAGTACTTC CASSRKELAGVKGKNIQYF
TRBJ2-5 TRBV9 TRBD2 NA TGTGCCAGCAGCGAGCTAGCGGGGGAGACCCAGTACTTC CASSELAGETQYF
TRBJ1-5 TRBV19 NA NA TGTGCCAGTAGTAGAAGACACGGCAATCAGCCCCAGCATTTT CASSRRHGNQPQHF
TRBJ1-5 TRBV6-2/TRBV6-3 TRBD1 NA TGTGCCAGCAGTTCGCTCTGGGACAGGGGAACCCATCAGCCCCAGCATTTT CASSSLWDRGTHQPQHF
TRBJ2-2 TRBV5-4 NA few TGTGCCAGCAGCCCCGGCGGCGCGAACACCGGGGAGCTGTTTTTT CASSPGGANTGELFF
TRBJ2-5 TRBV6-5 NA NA TGTGCCAGCAGTCCCTTTGGCGGTGTTGAGACCCAGTACTTC CASSPFGGVETQYF
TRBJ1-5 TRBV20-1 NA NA TGCAGTGCCTCCACCGGGCACCTCAATCAGCCCCAGCATTTT CSASTGHLNQPQHF